This passage covers 21 T cell receptor beta chains from one sample sequenced in a study of T-cell memory formation after mild COVID-19. Using its own MiXCR run on the 5' RACE reads, TCRdb lists one record per CDR3 protein. Counted here are fewer than 90,000 distinct CDR3 sequences, roughly 14% occurring once; the ten biggest clones make up under 35%. Sequenced material: PBMCs or a T cell subset sorted from them (not recorded which). The receptors come from an adult woman who had mild COVID-19 (a few samples of this study predate the infection). Cell type and time point are not known.

V and J are TRBV7-3 and TRBJ2-6; possibly TRBD2 for D (6 bases). Trimming took 5 bases from V and 0 from J, leaving 14 bases between them. The CDR3 extends over 17 amino acids. The V gene's germline CDR1 is SGHTA and CDR2 FQGTGA. CDR3 bases: TGTGCCAGCAGCGCGGGACGGCTATTCTCTGGGGCCAACGTCCTGACTTTC. As protein: CASSAGRLFSGANVLTF.

V and J are TRBV9 and TRBJ2-3, with 7 bases identical to TRBD1. This CDR3 is built from 16 residues. Germline V lookup: CDR1 SGDLS, CDR2 YYNGEE. J lost 2 bases, V lost 3 bases, and 9 bases had no gene match. CDR3 protein: CASSARPGGLTDTQYF. The CDR3 DNA is TGTGCCAGCAGCGCAAGACCAGGGGGTCTCACAGATACGCAGTATTTT.

This chain's CDR3 is CASTPQGGADPEQYF. The CDR3 nucleotides are TGTGCCAGCACTCCTCAGGGGGGGGCTGATCCAGAGCAGTACTTC. The chain has TRBV12-3 or TRBV12-4 and TRBJ2-7, with D perhaps assigned TRBD1 or TRBD2 (7 bases each). Trimming stripped 7 bases from V and 7 bases from J, with 23 bases between. The CDR3 extends over 15 amino acids.

The chain has TRBV5-3 and TRBJ2-7; D perhaps matches TRBD2 (6 bases). TRBV5-3 carries the ORF label, with uncertain function. V lost 3 bases, J lost 2 bases, and 24 bases lay in between. The length of the CDR3 is 18 residues. This CDR3 is CARSSARRGEGLTYEQYF. For the CDR3, the DNA is TGTGCCAGAAGCTCGGCCCGTCGAGGCGAGGGACTCACCTACGAGCAGTACTTC.

The chain uses TRBV12-3 or TRBV12-4 and TRBJ1-6; D unresolved. Trimming cost V 3 bases and J 12 bases, with 15 bases left between them. The CDR3 is made up of 14 amino acids. The CDR3 reads CASSFQYSSGPLHF. CDR3 bases: TGTGCCAGCAGTTTTCAGTATTCATCGGGACCCCTCCACTTT.

The V gene is TRBV4-1, the J gene TRBJ1-2; 7 bases fit TRBD1. From germline, CDR1 is MGHRA and CDR2 YSYEKL. The ends lost 7 bases at V and 1 base at J; junction bases unmatched: 9. The CDR3 has 15 amino acids. CDR3 coding DNA: TGCGCCAGCACGGACAATAGGGGGCTTAACTATGGCTACACCTTC. Its translation: CASTDNRGLNYGYTF.

V is TRBV24-1 and J is TRBJ1-1; no clear D gene. The CDR3 has 13 amino acids. CDR1 and CDR2 from the germline V gene are KGHDR and SFDVKD. Deletions cut 3 bases from V and 5 bases from J, with 9 bases between. The CDR3 DNA reads as TGTGCCACCAGTGATACCAGGACGACTGAAGCTTTCTTT. It is translated as CATSDTRTTEAFF.

This clonotype was observed a handful of times. The chain has TRBV2 and TRBJ2-1, with 7 bases identical to TRBD1. CDR1 is SNHLY and CDR2 is FYNNEI in the germline V gene. With V trimmed by 7 bases and J by 2 bases, 5 bases remained unmatched. The CDR3 has 14 amino acids. The CDR3 DNA sequence: TGTGCCAGCAAGACAGGGTTTACCTACAATGAGCAGTTCTTC. It translates to CASKTGFTYNEQFF.

Within the sample, this clonotype is medium-sized (0.01 to 0.1%). V usage is TRBV5-5 and J usage is TRBJ2-7; 7 bases match TRBD1. Germline V gene lookup returns CDR1 SGHKS and CDR2 YYEKEE (reference sequence). The junction had 8 bases not matched to a gene; V was cut back by 4 bases and J by 7 bases. The CDR3 consists of 13 residues. Written as DNA, the CDR3 is TGTGCCAGCAGCCGAACTACAGGGGCAGAGCAGTACTTC. Protein sequence: CASSRTTGAEQYF.

This clonotype turned up a few times. V usage is TRBV20-1 and J usage is TRBJ2-1; D is unresolved. V was cut by 0 bases and J by 2 bases, with 14 bases left in between. The CDR3 is made up of 16 amino acids. CDR1 DFQATT and CDR2 SNEGSKA come from the germline V gene (reference sequence). The CDR3 DNA reads TGCAGTGCTAGAGATGTTGGCGGAAGCCCCTACAATGAGCAGTTCTTC. Protein: CSARDVGGSPYNEQFF.

This CDR3 is CASSLTWTVNYGYTF. Here the CDR3 DNA reads TGCGCCAGCAGCTTGACCTGGACAGTAAACTATGGCTACACCTTC. V and J are TRBV5-1 and TRBJ1-2, with D perhaps matching TRBD1 (6 bases). CDR3 length equals 15 residues. Germline-derived CDR1 and CDR2 are SGHRS and YFSETQ. The V end lost 1 base, the J end lost 2 bases, and 12 bases lay between the germline ends.

The chain combines TRBV11-2 with TRBJ2-7; 11 bases line up with TRBD1. Per germline, CDR1 SGHAT and CDR2 FQNNGV. V lost 0 bases and J lost 3; bases outside the gene matches: 1. This CDR3 comprises 15 residues. The CDR3 protein is CASSLDGTGGYEQYF. CDR3 DNA sequence: TGTGCCAGCAGCTTAGACGGGACAGGGGGCTACGAGCAGTACTTC.

The chain recombines TRBV7-2 with TRBJ1-5; D remains unclear. V gave up 1 base and J gave up 5 bases, with 12 bases separating them. This CDR3 spans 15 amino acids. Germline V CDR1 and CDR2: SGHTA, FQGNSA. CDR3 residues: CASSLDRDPHQPQHF. As DNA, the CDR3 is TGTGCCAGCAGCTTAGACCGCGACCCGCATCAGCCCCAGCATTTT.

The J gene is TRBJ2-2, the V gene TRBV12-3 or TRBV12-4; weak D call: TRBD1 (6 bases). CDR3 length: 14 amino acids. V dropped 6 bases and J dropped 6 bases, with 14 bases sitting between them. The CDR3 DNA is TGTGCCAGCAGGCAAATTCAGGGGCCCGGGGAGCTGTTTTTT. Its translation: CASRQIQGPGELFF.

This clonotype was seen repeatedly, ten times or more. V usage is TRBV7-9 and J usage is TRBJ2-7; 7 bases are shared with TRBD2. Germline V lookup: CDR1 SEHNR, CDR2 FQNEAQ (reference sequence). CDR3 length: 13 amino acids. V was pared by 8 bases and J by 1 base, with 5 bases of the junction left unmatched. This CDR3 reads CASLVAGSYEQYF. DNA of the CDR3: TGTGCCAGCCTTGTAGCGGGTTCCTACGAGCAGTACTTC. Supplemented by reference TRBV7-9 and TRBJ2-7, the full variable domain reads DTGVSQNPRHKITKRGQNVTFRCDPISEHNRLYWYRQTLGQGPEFLTYFQNEAQLEKSRLLSDRFSAERPKGSFSTLEIQRTEQGDSAMYLCASLVAGSYEQYFGPGTRLTVT.

Only a few counts were recorded for this clonotype. The J gene is TRBJ2-7, the V gene TRBV19; the match to TRBD2 covers 7 bases. In germline, CDR1 is LNHDA, CDR2 SQIVND (reference sequence). This CDR3 spans 15 amino acids. The V segment lost 6 bases and the J segment 3 bases; nucleotides outside the gene matches: 11. CDR3 bases: TGTGCCAGTAGCCCTTGGAGCGGGGCAGTCTACGAGCAGTACTTC. This codes for CASSPWSGAVYEQYF.

The chain couples TRBV19 to TRBJ2-7; 7 nucleotides line up with TRBD1. CDR1 is LNHDA and CDR2 is SQIVND in the germline V gene (reference sequence). The CDR3 is 14 amino acids. Unmatched junction bases numbered 3, after V lost 4 bases and J lost 0 bases. The CDR3 region is CASSTRGSSYEQYF. The DNA of the CDR3 is TGTGCCAGTAGTACCAGGGGGTCCTCCTACGAGCAGTACTTC.

This clonotype was counted only a few times. The chain is built from TRBV9 and TRBJ2-1, with D uncertain. The CDR3 consists of 15 residues. Germline CDR1 SGDLS, CDR2 YYNGEE. Trimming removed 0 bases at V and 7 bases at J, with 14 bases between. CDR3 amino acids: CASSVEGEPQNEQFF. CDR3 nucleotides: TGTGCCAGCAGCGTAGAGGGCGAACCCCAGAATGAGCAGTTCTTC.

The chain is built from TRBV9 and TRBJ1-1, with D perhaps matching TRBD1 (5 bases). The germline V and J ends were trimmed by 0 bases and 7 bases, with 13 bases remaining between them. Per germline, CDR1 SGDLS and CDR2 YYNGEE. The CDR3 has 14 amino acids. In nucleotides, the CDR3 is TGTGCCAGCAGCGTAGACCCCGGGGGGAATGAAGCTTTCTTT. Encoded protein: CASSVDPGGNEAFF.

The chain carries TRBV5-1 and TRBJ2-7; possible D gene TRBD1, 5 bases. Germline V lookup: CDR1 SGHRS, CDR2 YFSETQ. The CDR3 extends over 14 amino acids. V lost 3 bases to trimming and J lost 2 bases, with 12 bases between them. This CDR3 reads CASSWFTGPYEQYF. The CDR3 DNA reads as TGCGCCAGCAGCTGGTTCACAGGTCCCTACGAGCAGTACTTC.

Here the CDR3 reads CSVGPGEGTYEQYF. The CDR3 coding sequence is TGCAGCGTTGGACCCGGGGAGGGGACCTACGAGCAGTACTTC. The gene calls are TRBV29-1 and TRBJ2-7; TRBD2 aligns across 7 bases. The CDR3 runs 14 residues. The J segment lost 2 bases and the V segment lost 4 bases, leaving 8 bases of the junction unmatched. Per germline, CDR1 SQVTM and CDR2 ANQGSEA.